This is a list of T cell receptor beta chains from one sample in a study of blood T cell repertoires in COVID-19. The assay was immunoSEQ multiplex PCR, and TCRdb's table has in-frame clones only and misses some. Here the sample spans more than 300,000 clones, more than 85% being singletons. Sequencing was done on a sample of PBMCs or T cells enriched from blood (not recorded which). Receptors were obtained from a woman in her thirties who had been exposed to COVID-19. Each CDR3 is given with its conserved first and last residue. A D gene is named only where the DNA matches it firmly. Only some rows state a clone size, as once, few, many or a class for expanded clones.

V,size,J,D,DNA,CDR3
TRBV6-6,NA,TRBJ2-5,NA,TGTGCCAGCAGTTATGGGGGCGAGTCCCAAGAGACCCAGTACTTC,CASSYGGESQETQYF
TRBV11-3,NA,TRBJ2-3,NA,TGTGCCAGCAGTCCGAACTGGGCAAGCACAGATACGCAGTATTTT,CASSPNWASTDTQYF
TRBV5-4,NA,TRBJ1-2,TRBD1,TGTGCCAGCAGCAACGGACAGGAGAATGGCTACACCTTC,CASSNGQENGYTF
TRBV5-4,NA,TRBJ2-3,TRBD2,TGTGCCAGCAGCTTGCTACGCGGGGGAGACACAGATACGCAGTATTTT,CASSLLRGGDTDTQYF
TRBV6-2/TRBV6-3,NA,TRBJ2-7,NA,TGTGCCAGCAGTTACCGGACTTCTTTAACTCGCGACGAGCAGTACTTC,CASSYRTSLTRDEQYF
TRBV30,once,TRBJ1-2,TRBD1,TGTGCCTGGAGTGTATATGGGACAGTGGCATCTGGCTACACCTTC,CAWSVYGTVASGYTF
TRBV6-1,NA,TRBJ1-4,NA,TGTGCCAGCAGTGAAGCACTCTCCGGGGATGAAAAACTGTTTTTT,CASSEALSGDEKLFF
TRBV7-9,few,TRBJ2-7,NA,TGTGCCAGCAGCTTTCGGGGAAGCTACGAGCAGTACTTC,CASSFRGSYEQYF
TRBV7-8,NA,TRBJ1-2,TRBD1,TGTGCCAGCAGCTCCCTAGGGGGACAGGAGGGCTACACCTTC,CASSSLGGQEGYTF
TRBV5-6,NA,TRBJ2-3,NA,TGTGCCAGCAGTCGGGGGACGGCGGCGGATACGCAGTATTTT,CASSRGTAADTQYF
TRBV7-9,NA,TRBJ1-4,NA,TGTGCCAGCAGTTCGGACTCTGGGGAAAAACTGTTTTTT,CASSSDSGEKLFF
TRBV2,NA,TRBJ2-1,NA,TGTGCCAGCCGTCCGGACAGATACTCCTACAATGAGCAGTTCTTC,CASRPDRYSYNEQFF
TRBV5-1,NA,TRBJ2-7,TRBD1,TGCGCCAGCAGCGCAGAACCCACCGGGACAGGGTCCTACGAGCAGTACTTC,CASSAEPTGTGSYEQYF
TRBV10-3,NA,TRBJ1-3,NA,TGTGCCATCAGTGAGTCGGGCAGTTCTGGAAACACCATATATTTT,CAISESGSSGNTIYF
TRBV15,NA,TRBJ2-7,NA,TGTGCCACCAGCAGGGCGGGCGGGGTTCCGGCCTACGAGCAGTACTTC,CATSRAGGVPAYEQYF
TRBV5-1,NA,TRBJ2-5,NA,TGCGCCAGCAGCTTGGCCGGAGGTCAAGAGACCCAGTACTTC,CASSLAGGQETQYF
TRBV7-9,NA,TRBJ1-1,NA,TGTGCCAGCAGCTTAATGATCGGTCAGCGGACTGAAGCTTTCTTT,CASSLMIGQRTEAFF
TRBV2,NA,TRBJ2-7,NA,TGTGCCACTGCGGACATAACTCAGTACGCCTACGAGCAGTACTTC,CATADITQYAYEQYF
TRBV18,NA,TRBJ1-1,NA,TGTGCCAGCTCACCAGGGTTCCAAAGGGAGGAAGCTTTCTTT,CASSPGFQREEAFF
TRBV5-6,NA,TRBJ1-2,NA,TGTGCCAGCAGTCCTATCACAGGGACTACCTATGGCTACACCTTC,CASSPITGTTYGYTF
TRBV9,NA,TRBJ1-5,NA,TGTGCCAGCAGCGTATCCGCGGCAGGACTGCAGCCCCAGCATTTT,CASSVSAAGLQPQHF
TRBV7-2,NA,TRBJ2-3,TRBD1,TGTGCCAGCACGAAAGGGGGCCCCACAGATACGCAGTATTTT,CASTKGGPTDTQYF
TRBV6-1,NA,TRBJ1-2,NA,TGTGCCAGCAGTGAAGTGGAGGGTAGGAGCTATGGCTACACCTTC,CASSEVEGRSYGYTF
TRBV19,NA,TRBJ2-1,NA,TGTGCCAGTACGAGCTCCTACAATGAGCAGTTCTTC,CASTSSYNEQFF
TRBV9,NA,TRBJ2-5,NA,TGTGCCAGCAGCGTAGCCAGTACAGAGACCCAGTACTTC,CASSVASTETQYF
TRBV7-3,NA,TRBJ2-7,NA,TGTGCCAGCAGCTTAATAGGAGCGGGCGAGCAGTACTTC,CASSLIGAGEQYF
TRBV6-2/TRBV6-3,once,TRBJ1-1,TRBD1,TGTGCCAGCAGTTACGACGACAGGGTCACTGAAGCTTTCTTT,CASSYDDRVTEAFF
TRBV27,NA,TRBJ1-1,TRBD1,TGTGCCAGCAGTTACCTTGGACAGGGCGATGAAGCTTTCTTT,CASSYLGQGDEAFF
TRBV6-4,NA,TRBJ1-2,NA,TGTGCCAGCAGCCGGAGGGCGGGGAACGGCTACACCTTC,CASSRRAGNGYTF
TRBV10-3,NA,TRBJ2-7,TRBD1,TGTGCCATCAGTGAGTACTCGGACAGGGGGTTAAACGAGCAGTACTTC,CAISEYSDRGLNEQYF
TRBV12-3/TRBV12-4,NA,TRBJ1-2,NA,TGTGCCAGCAGTTTCCAGTATAACTATGGCTACACCTTC,CASSFQYNYGYTF
TRBV7-2,NA,TRBJ1-2,NA,TGTGCCAGCAGGGGAGGGACGGGGGGCTACGGTGGCTACACCTTC,CASRGGTGGYGGYTF
TRBV25-1,NA,TRBJ2-7,TRBD1,TGTGCCAGCAGGAAGAGGGGACAGTACGAGCAGTACTTC,CASRKRGQYEQYF
TRBV29-1,NA,TRBJ2-7,TRBD1,TGCAGCGTAACCGGGACAGGGGGCTGGGAGCAGTACTTC,CSVTGTGGWEQYF
TRBV5-8,NA,TRBJ2-7,NA,TGTGCCAGCAGCTATTCAACCGGGACACCAACCTACGAGCAGTACTTC,CASSYSTGTPTYEQYF
TRBV6-5,NA,TRBJ2-7,NA,TGTGCCAGCAGCGATAGCCACAGGGACGAGCAGTACTTC,CASSDSHRDEQYF
TRBV7-6,NA,TRBJ1-2,TRBD1,TGTGCCAGCAGCCCCGCCTTACCAGACAGGGTAAAAGGCTACACCTTC,CASSPALPDRVKGYTF
TRBV6-5,NA,TRBJ1-5,TRBD1,TGTGCCAGCCAAGGGGGCGCTTATAGCAATCAGCCCCAGCATTTT,CASQGGAYSNQPQHF
TRBV27,NA,TRBJ1-5,TRBD1,TGTGCCAGCAGTCGAACAGGGGGGACAGGGGGACAGCCCCAGCATTTT,CASSRTGGTGGQPQHF
TRBV19,NA,TRBJ1-2,TRBD1,TGTGCCAGTAGCGGCGACAGGGGGCTTGATGGCTACACCTTC,CASSGDRGLDGYTF
TRBV6-2/TRBV6-3,few,TRBJ1-1,TRBD1,TGTGCCAGCAGTCCGGGACAGACCATGAACACTGAAGCTTTCTTT,CASSPGQTMNTEAFF
TRBV11-2,few,TRBJ2-1,TRBD1,TGTGCCAGCACCCCTGACAGGGTGTACAATGAGCAGTTCTTC,CASTPDRVYNEQFF
TRBV4-3,NA,TRBJ1-4,NA,TGCGCCAGCAGCTCATCGGACTGGGCTAATGAAAAACTGTTTTTT,CASSSSDWANEKLFF
TRBV2,NA,TRBJ1-6,NA,TGTGCCAGCTCGTTACAGGGAACTAATTCACCCCTCCACTTT,CASSLQGTNSPLHF
TRBV2,NA,TRBJ1-1,TRBD1,TGTGCCAGCAGCCGGACAGGGGTTCTTGAAGCTTTCTTT,CASSRTGVLEAFF
TRBV27,NA,TRBJ1-2,TRBD1,TGTGCCAGCAGGAAAACCTGGACAGGCAACTATGGCTACACCTTC,CASRKTWTGNYGYTF
TRBV6-4,NA,TRBJ2-2,TRBD2,TGTGCCAGCAGTGTGGGGACTAGCGGGCTCACCGGGGAGCTGTTTTTT,CASSVGTSGLTGELFF
TRBV5-4,NA,TRBJ2-5,NA,TGTGCCAGCAGCTCACTGTCCAGGGCTAGTAGGGAGACCCAGTACTTC,CASSSLSRASRETQYF
TRBV29-1,once,TRBJ1-4,NA,TGCAGCGTTGACTTCAGGGCAACTAATGAAAAACTGTTTTTT,CSVDFRATNEKLFF
TRBV2,NA,TRBJ1-6,NA,TGTGCCAGCAGTGCCGGGCAGGGTACGGGTAATTCACCCCTCCACTTT,CASSAGQGTGNSPLHF
TRBV10-3,NA,TRBJ2-7,NA,TGTGCCATCAGTGAGCGAACGACAGGAGAGTCGTACGAGCAGTACTTC,CAISERTTGESYEQYF